This TCR beta chain was identified in a study of blood T cell repertoires in COVID-19. Turning to the study itself: From T cells, B-cell-depleted T cells, or PBMCs came the material, which was cDNA or gDNA.

Germline V gene data show CDR1 as MNHNY and CDR2 as SVGAGI (reference sequence). The ends were cut back, 3 bases at V and 4 bases at J, with 14 bases in the middle. The CDR3 has 15 amino acids. Original handling: Nucleated cell number was recorded as an estimate derived from reference gene primer amplification. Repertoires were generated with immunoSEQ multiplex PCR, while TCRdb's copy carries only in-frame clones and drops some. That table is the source of V, J and clone size, and D and trimming were worked out from the DNA. The sample lists about 230,000 clones, 80% to 90% occurring once. The chain has TRBV6-6 and TRBJ2-3; weak D call: TRBD2 (5 bases). The sequenced sample consisted of peripheral blood. The source is a man aged 50 or older with COVID-19, enrolled during active disease. CDR3 amino acids: CASSYSDSPADTQYF. The CDR3 DNA follows: TGTGCCAGCAGTTATTCGGACTCCCCAGCAGATACGCAGTATTTT.